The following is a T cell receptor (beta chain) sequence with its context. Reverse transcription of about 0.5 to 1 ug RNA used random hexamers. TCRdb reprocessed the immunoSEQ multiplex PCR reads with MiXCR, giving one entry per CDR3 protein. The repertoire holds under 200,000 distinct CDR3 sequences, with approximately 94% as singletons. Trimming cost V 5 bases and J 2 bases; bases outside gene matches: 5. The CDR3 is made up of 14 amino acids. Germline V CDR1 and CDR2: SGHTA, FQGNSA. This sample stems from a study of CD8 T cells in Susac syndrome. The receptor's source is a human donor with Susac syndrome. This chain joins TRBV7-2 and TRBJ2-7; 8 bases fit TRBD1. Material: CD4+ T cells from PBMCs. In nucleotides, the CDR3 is TGTGCCAGCAGCGCGGCAGGGGGCCCCTACGAGCAGTACTTC. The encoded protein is CASSAAGGPYEQYF. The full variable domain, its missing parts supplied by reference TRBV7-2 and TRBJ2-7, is GAGVSQSPSNKVTEKGKDVELRCDPISGHTALYWYRQSLGQGLEFLIYFQGNSAPDKSGLPSDRFSAERTGGSVSTLTIQRTQQEDSAVYLCASSAAGGPYEQYFGPGTRLTVT.